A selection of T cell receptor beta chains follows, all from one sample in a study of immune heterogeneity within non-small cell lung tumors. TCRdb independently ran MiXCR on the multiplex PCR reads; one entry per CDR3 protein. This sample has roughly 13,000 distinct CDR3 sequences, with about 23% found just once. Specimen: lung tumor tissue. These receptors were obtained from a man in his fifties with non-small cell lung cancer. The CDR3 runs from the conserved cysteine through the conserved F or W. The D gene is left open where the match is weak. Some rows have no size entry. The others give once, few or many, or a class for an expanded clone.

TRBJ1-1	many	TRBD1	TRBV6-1	TGTGCCAGCAGTGGAACCCTTGGACAGGGGGGCACTGAAGCTTTCTTT	CASSGTLGQGGTEAFF
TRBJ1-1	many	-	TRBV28	TGTGCCAGCAGGGGGGGGGAAACGGGGGTCACTGAAGCTTTCTTT	CASRGGETGVTEAFF
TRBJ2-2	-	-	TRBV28	TGTGCCAGCAGTTTGGGCTTTTCTGGGGAGCTGTTTTTT	CASSLGFSGELFF
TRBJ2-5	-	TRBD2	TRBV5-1	TGCGCCAGCAGCGCCGTTCTGACTAGCGGGTATCGAGAGACCCAGTACTTC	CASSAVLTSGYRETQYF
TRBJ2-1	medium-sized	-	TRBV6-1	TGTGCCAGCAGCCAACTTCGGGGAGTCCCCTACAATGAGCAGTTCTTC	CASSQLRGVPYNEQFF
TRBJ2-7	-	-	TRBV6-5	TGTGCCAGCAGTTATTATCCCTCCTACGAGCAGTACTTC	CASSYYPSYEQYF
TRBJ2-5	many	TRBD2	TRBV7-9	TGTGCCAGCAGTTCGTCGACTAGCGGGGGGAAAGGAGAGACCCAGTACTTC	CASSSSTSGGKGETQYF
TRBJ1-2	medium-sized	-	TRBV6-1	TGTGCCAGCACCTCCTTGGTGGGGGCGCACGGCTACACCTTC	CASTSLVGAHGYTF
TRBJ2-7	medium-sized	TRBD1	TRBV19	TGTGCCAGTAGTAACTCACACGGGACAGTTTACGAGCAGTACTTC	CASSNSHGTVYEQYF
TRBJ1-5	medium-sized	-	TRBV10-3	TGTGCCATCAACGAGGGAGCGGGGCAGCCCCAGCATTTT	CAINEGAGQPQHF
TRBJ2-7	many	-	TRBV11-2	TGTGCCAGCAGCCCACAAAATGAGCAGTACTTC	CASSPQNEQYF
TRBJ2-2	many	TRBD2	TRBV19	TGTGCCAGTAGAAGTCGGGAGGGCGAAACCGGGGAGCTGTTTTTT	CASRSREGETGELFF
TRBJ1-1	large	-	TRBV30	TGTGCCTGGATACGGCGTACTGAAGCTTTCTTT	CAWIRRTEAFF
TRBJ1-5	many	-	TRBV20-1	TGCAGTGCTAGAGATCGAACATTTAGCAATCAGCCCCAGCATTTT	CSARDRTFSNQPQHF
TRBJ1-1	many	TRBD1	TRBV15	TGTGCCACCAGCAGAGATGGGGCAGGGGGGAGAGCTTTCTTT	CATSRDGAGGRAFF
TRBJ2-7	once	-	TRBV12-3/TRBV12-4	TGTGCCAGCAGTTTAGCGACATCCTCCTACGAAAAGTACTTC	CASSLATSSYEKYF
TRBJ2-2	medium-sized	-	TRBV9	TGTGCCAGCAGCGTAAGTCAGAGCACCGGGGAGCTGTTTTTT	CASSVSQSTGELFF
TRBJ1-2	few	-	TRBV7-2	TGTGCCAGCAGCTTAGCACCGGCTAATGGCTACACCTTC	CASSLAPANGYTF
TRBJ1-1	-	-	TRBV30	TGTGCCTGGAGTGTCGGGACCCCTAAACGGAACACTGAAGCTTTCTTT	CAWSVGTPKRNTEAFF
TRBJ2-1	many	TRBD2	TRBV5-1	TGCGCCAGCAGCTCTGGGCGGGACTCGGGGGGTAATGAGCAGTTCTTC	CASSSGRDSGGNEQFF
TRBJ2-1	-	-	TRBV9	TGTGCCAGCAGCGCATCGCCCAGTTTAGTTGAGCAGTTCTTC	CASSASPSLVEQFF
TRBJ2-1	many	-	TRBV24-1	TGTGCCACCAGTCCGCGCGGCAGATCCTACAATGAGCAGTTCTTC	CATSPRGRSYNEQFF
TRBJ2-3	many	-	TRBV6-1	TGTGCCAGCAGCAGATCGGGGGCCTCCACAGATACGCAGTATTTT	CASSRSGASTDTQYF
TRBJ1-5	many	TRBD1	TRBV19	TGTGCCAGTAGTATAGCGGACAGGGGAATGAGGGATAATCAGCCCCAGCATTTT	CASSIADRGMRDNQPQHF
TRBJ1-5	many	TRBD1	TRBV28	TGTGCCAGCAGGGGGACAGGTAGTAGGAGCAATCAGCCCCAGCATTTT	CASRGTGSRSNQPQHF
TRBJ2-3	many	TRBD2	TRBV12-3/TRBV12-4	TGTGCCAGCAGCATTAACGGCGGGGGGAACACAGATACGCAGTATTTT	CASSINGGGNTDTQYF
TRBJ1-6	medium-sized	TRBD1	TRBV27	TGTGCCAGCAGTCTACTCGGGACAGCGAGTAATTCACCCCTCCACTTT	CASSLLGTASNSPLHF
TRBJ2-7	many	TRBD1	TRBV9	TGTGCCAGCAGCGTAGCTACTGGGGACAGATACGAGCAGTACTTC	CASSVATGDRYEQYF
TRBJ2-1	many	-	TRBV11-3	TGTGCCAGCAGCTTAGATCAGGGTACTGAGCAGTTCTTC	CASSLDQGTEQFF
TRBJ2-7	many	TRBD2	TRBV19	TGTGCCAGTAGTGCAGCGGGGCCTCTCTACGAGCAGTACTTC	CASSAAGPLYEQYF